This T cell receptor beta chain was identified during a study of T cells in women clearing cervical HPV infection. Broader study findings: TRBV6-7 abundance was lower in cases than controls (around 0.1% versus 0.15%). Associations may precede or follow infection; HPV-specific or memory T cells were not isolated.

Clones were sequenced by immunoSEQ multiplex PCR, and TCRdb holds only the in-frame ones, with some missing. Here the sample table reports about 29,000 clones. There are 12 residues in the CDR3. CDR1 SQVTM and CDR2 ANQGSEA come from the germline V gene. The junction had 3 bases not matched to a gene; V was cut back by 3 bases and J by 7 bases. For this clone: The antigen remains unidentified. The read falls 3 residues short of the CDR3 end, and the missing part is taken from the germline J gene.

This clonotype originated in a woman aged 18-70 years with a cervical HPV16 infection that either progressed to CIN3+ or cleared (not recorded which). Sequencing was done on a sample of blood buffy coat. The chain employs TRBV29-1 and TRBJ1-2; 9 bases agree with TRBD1. The sequenced CDR3 bases are TGCAGCGTTGATACAGGGGGCGTTGGC. Its translation is CSVDTGGVG. The CDR3 in full is CSVDTGGVGYTF.